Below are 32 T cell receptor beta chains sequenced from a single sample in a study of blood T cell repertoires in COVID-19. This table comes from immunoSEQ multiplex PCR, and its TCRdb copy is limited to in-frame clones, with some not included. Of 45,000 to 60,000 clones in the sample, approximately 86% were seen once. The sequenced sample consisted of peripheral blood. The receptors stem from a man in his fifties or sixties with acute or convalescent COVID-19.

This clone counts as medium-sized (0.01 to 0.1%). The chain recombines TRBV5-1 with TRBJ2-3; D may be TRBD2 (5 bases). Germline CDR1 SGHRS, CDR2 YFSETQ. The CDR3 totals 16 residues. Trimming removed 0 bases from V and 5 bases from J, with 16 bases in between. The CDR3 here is CASSLAGGLVLDTQYF. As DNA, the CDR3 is TGCGCCAGCAGCTTGGCGGGCGGGCTGGTTTTAGATACGCAGTATTTT.

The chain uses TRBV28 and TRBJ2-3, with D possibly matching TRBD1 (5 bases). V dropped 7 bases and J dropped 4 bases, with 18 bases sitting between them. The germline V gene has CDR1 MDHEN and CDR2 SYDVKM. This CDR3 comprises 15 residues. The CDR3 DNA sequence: TGTGCCAGCATGCCGACAGCCGGCCCCGCAGATACGCAGTATTTT. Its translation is CASMPTAGPADTQYF.

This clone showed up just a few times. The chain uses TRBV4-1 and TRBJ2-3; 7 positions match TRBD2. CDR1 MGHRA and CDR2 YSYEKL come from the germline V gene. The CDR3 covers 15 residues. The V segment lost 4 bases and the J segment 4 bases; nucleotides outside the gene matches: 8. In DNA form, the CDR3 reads TGCGCCAGCAGCCCCGACGGGGGGAGCGCAGATACGCAGTATTTT. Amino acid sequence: CASSPDGGSADTQYF.

CDR3 sequence (DNA): TGTGCCAGTAGTCTCGGCGCGGGCTACAATGAGCAGTTCTTC. This translates into CASSLGAGYNEQFF. The J gene is TRBJ2-1, the V gene TRBV19; a weak D match, TRBD2 (5 bases). V lost 5 bases and J lost 3, with 11 bases in between. Germline assignment: CDR1 LNHDA and CDR2 SQIVND (reference sequence). This CDR3 contains 14 residues.

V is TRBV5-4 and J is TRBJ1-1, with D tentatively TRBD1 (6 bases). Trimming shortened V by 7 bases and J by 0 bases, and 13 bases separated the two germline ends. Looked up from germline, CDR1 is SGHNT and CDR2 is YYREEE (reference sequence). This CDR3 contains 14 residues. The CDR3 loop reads CASGGQNMNTEAFF. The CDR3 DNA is TGTGCCAGCGGAGGACAGAACATGAACACTGAAGCTTTCTTT.

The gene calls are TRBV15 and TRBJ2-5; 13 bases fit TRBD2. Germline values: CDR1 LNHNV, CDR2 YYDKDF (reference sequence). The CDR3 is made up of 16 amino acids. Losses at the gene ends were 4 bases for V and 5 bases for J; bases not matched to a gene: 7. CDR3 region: CATSTGLAGLKETQYF. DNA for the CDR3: TGTGCCACCAGCACGGGACTAGCGGGATTAAAGGAGACCCAGTACTTC.

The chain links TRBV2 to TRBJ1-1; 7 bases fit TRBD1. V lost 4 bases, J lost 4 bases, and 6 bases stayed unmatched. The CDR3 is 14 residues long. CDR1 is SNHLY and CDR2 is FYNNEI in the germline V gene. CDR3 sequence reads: CASSATGWFTEAFF. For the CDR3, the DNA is TGTGCCAGCAGTGCGACAGGGTGGTTCACTGAAGCTTTCTTT.

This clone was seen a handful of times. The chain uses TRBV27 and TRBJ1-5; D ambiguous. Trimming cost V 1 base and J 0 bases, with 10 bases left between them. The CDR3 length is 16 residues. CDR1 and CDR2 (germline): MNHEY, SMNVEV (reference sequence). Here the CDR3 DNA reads TGTGCCAGCAGTTTATATCGGGGAGATAGCAATCAGCCCCAGCATTTT. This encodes CASSLYRGDSNQPQHF.

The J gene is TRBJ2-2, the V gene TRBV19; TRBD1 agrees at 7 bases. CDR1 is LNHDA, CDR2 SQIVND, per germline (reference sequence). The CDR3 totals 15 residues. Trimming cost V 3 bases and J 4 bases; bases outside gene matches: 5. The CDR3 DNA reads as TGTGCCAGTAGTATGGGTGACAGGGTCACCGGGGAGCTGTTTTTT. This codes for CASSMGDRVTGELFF.

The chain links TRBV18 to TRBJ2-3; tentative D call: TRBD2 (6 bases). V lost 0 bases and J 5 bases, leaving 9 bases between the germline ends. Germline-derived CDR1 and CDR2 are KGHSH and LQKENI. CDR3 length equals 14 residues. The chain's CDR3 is CASSPPGGGDTQYF. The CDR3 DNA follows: TGTGCCAGCTCACCACCGGGAGGTGGAGATACGCAGTATTTT.

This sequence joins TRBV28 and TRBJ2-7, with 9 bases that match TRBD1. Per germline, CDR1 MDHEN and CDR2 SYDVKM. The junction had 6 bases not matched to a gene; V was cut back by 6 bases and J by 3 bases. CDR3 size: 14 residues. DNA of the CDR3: TGTGCCAGCAGCGGACAGGGGCTACTCTACGAGCAGTACTTC. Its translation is CASSGQGLLYEQYF. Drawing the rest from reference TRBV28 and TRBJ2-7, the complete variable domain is DVKVTQSSRYLVKRTGEKVFLECVQDMDHENMFWYRQDPGLGLRLIYFSYDVKMKEKGDIPEGYSVSREKKERFSLILESASTNQTSMYLCASSGQGLLYEQYFGPGTRLTVT.

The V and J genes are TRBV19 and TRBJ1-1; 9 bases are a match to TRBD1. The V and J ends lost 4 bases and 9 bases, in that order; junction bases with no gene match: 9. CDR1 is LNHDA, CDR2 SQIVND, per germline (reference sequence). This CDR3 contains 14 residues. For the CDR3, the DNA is TGTGCCAGTAGTAGCCTCCAACAGGGGGCGCAAGCTTTCTTT. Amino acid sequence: CASSSLQQGAQAFF.

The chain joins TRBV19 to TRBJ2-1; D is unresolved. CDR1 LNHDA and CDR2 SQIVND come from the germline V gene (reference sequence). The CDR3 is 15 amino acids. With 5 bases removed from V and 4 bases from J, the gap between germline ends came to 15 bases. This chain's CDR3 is CASSLGTLLYNEQFF. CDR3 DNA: TGTGCCAGTAGTCTGGGCACACTTCTATACAATGAGCAGTTCTTC.

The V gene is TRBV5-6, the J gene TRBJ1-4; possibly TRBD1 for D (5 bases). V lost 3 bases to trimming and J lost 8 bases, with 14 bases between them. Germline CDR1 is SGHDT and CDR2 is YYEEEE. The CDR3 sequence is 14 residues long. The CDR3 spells CASSWGAAGEKLFF. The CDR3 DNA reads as TGTGCCAGCAGCTGGGGCGCCGCCGGAGAAAAACTGTTTTTT.

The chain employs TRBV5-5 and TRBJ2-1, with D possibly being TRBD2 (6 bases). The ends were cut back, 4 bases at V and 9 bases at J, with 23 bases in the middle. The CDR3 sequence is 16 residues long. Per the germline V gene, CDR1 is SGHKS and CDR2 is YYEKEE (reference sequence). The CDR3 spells CASSLVSRARRGEQFF. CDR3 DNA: TGTGCCAGCAGCCTTGTAAGTAGGGCGCGGAGGGGTGAGCAGTTCTTC. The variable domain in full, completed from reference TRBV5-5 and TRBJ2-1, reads DAGVTQSPTHLIKTRGQQVTLRCSPISGHKSVSWYQQVLGQGPQFIFQYYEKEERGRGNFPDRFSARQFPNYSSELNVNALLLGDSALYLCASSLVSRARRGEQFFGPGTRLTVL.

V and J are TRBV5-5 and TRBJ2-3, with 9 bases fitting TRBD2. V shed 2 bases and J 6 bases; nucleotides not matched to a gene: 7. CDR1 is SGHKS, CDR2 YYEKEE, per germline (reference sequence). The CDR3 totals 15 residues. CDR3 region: CASSFAAGGPDTQYF. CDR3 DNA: TGTGCCAGCAGCTTCGCGGCGGGAGGGCCCGATACGCAGTATTTT. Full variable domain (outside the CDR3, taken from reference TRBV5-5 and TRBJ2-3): DAGVTQSPTHLIKTRGQQVTLRCSPISGHKSVSWYQQVLGQGPQFIFQYYEKEERGRGNFPDRFSARQFPNYSSELNVNALLLGDSALYLCASSFAAGGPDTQYFGPGTRLTVL.

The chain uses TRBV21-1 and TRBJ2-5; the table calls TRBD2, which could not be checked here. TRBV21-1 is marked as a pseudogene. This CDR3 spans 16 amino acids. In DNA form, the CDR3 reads TGTGCCAGCAGCCCAATGGGGGCGGGAGTGCCAGAGACCCAGTACTTC. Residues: CASSPMGAGVPETQYF.

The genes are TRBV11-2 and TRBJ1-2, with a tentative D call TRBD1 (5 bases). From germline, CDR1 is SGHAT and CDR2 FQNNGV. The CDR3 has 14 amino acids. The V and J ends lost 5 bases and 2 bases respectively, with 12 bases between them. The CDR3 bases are TGTGCCAGCAGCGTCGGGACTAAAAACTATGGCTACACCTTC. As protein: CASSVGTKNYGYTF.

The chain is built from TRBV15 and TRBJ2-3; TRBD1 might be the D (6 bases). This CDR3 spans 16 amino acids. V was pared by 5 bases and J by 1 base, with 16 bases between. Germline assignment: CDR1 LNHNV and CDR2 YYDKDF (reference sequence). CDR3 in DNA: TGTGCCACCAGCCGCCGTCAGGGGCCGGGCACAGATACGCAGTATTTT. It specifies CATSRRQGPGTDTQYF. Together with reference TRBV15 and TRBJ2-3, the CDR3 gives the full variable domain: DAMVIQNPRYQVTQFGKPVTLSCSQTLNHNVMYWYQQKSSQAPKLLFHYYDKDFNNEADTPDNFQSRRPNTSFCFLDIRSPGLGDTAMYLCATSRRQGPGTDTQYFGPGTRLTVL.

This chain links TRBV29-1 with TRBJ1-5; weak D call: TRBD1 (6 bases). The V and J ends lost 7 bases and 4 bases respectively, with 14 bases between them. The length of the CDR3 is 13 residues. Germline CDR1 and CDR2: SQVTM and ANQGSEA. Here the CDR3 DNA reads TGCAGCGCTCGGGACACCCCAAATCAGCCCCAGCATTTT. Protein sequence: CSARDTPNQPQHF.

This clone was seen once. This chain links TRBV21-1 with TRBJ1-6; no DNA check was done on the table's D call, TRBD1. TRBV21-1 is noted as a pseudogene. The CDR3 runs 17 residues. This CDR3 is CASSSRGQGAQSSPLHF. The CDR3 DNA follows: TGTGCCAGCAGCTCAAGGGGACAGGGGGCTCAAAGTTCACCCCTCCACTTT.

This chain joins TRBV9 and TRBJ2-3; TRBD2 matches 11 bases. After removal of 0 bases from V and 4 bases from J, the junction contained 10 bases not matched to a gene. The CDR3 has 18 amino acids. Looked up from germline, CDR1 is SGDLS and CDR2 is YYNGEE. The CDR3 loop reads CASSVAPSGGTGADTQYF. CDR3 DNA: TGTGCCAGCAGCGTAGCGCCTAGCGGGGGGACTGGCGCAGATACGCAGTATTTT. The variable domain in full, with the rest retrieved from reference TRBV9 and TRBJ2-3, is DSGVTQTPKHLITATGQRVTLRCSPRSGDLSVYWYQQSLDQGLQFLIQYYNGEERAKGNILERFSAQQFPDLHSELNLSSLELGDSALYFCASSVAPSGGTGADTQYFGPGTRLTVL.

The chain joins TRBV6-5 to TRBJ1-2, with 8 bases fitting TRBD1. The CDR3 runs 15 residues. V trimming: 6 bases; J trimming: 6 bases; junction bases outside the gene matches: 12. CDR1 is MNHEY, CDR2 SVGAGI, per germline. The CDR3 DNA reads TGTGCCAGCAGCTTCATAAGAGGACAGGGAAATGGCTACACCTTC. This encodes CASSFIRGQGNGYTF.

The CDR3, as DNA: TGTGCCAGCAGAAGGACAGGAGCCGATACGCAGTATTTT. Amino acid sequence: CASRRTGADTQYF. The J gene is TRBJ2-3, the V gene TRBV27; 7 positions agree with TRBD1. The CDR3 length is 13 residues. Trimming took 6 bases from V and 6 from J; bases not matched to a gene: 6. CDR1 and CDR2 from the germline V gene are MNHEY and SMNVEV (reference sequence).

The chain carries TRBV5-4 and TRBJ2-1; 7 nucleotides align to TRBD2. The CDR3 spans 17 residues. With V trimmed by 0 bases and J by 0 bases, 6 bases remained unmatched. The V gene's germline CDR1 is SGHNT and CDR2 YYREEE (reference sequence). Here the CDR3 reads CASSLGSSGNSYNEQFF. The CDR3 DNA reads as TGTGCCAGCAGCTTGGGGTCTAGCGGTAACTCCTACAATGAGCAGTTCTTC. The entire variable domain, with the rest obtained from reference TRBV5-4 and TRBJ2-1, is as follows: ETGVTQSPTHLIKTRGQQVTLRCSSQSGHNTVSWYQQALGQGPQFIFQYYREEENGRGNFPPRFSGLQFPNYSSELNVNALELDDSALYLCASSLGSSGNSYNEQFFGPGTRLTVL.

The CDR3 loop is CASSAVTGLGTEAFF. The CDR3 DNA reads TGTGCCAGCAGCGCAGTGACAGGGTTGGGCACTGAAGCTTTCTTT. The gene calls are TRBV7-9 and TRBJ1-1; 7 positions agree with TRBD1. This CDR3 spans 15 amino acids. Germline trimming cut 5 bases from V and 4 bases from J; bases unmatched to any gene: 10. The germline V gene encodes CDR1 SEHNR and CDR2 FQNEAQ (reference sequence).

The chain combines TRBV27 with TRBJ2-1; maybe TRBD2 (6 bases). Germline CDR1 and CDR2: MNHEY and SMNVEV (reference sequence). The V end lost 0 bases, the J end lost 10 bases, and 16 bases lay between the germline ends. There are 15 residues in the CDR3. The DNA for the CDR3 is TGTGCCAGCAGTTTATCGGGACTCGCAGCGGAGGAGCAGTTCTTC. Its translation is CASSLSGLAAEEQFF.

CDR3 residues: CASSLAGSFTDTQYF. CDR3 sequence (DNA): TGCGCCAGCAGCCTAGCGGGGTCGTTCACAGATACGCAGTATTTT. V gene TRBV5-1 combines with J gene TRBJ2-3; 9 positions match TRBD2. CDR1 and CDR2 (germline): SGHRS, YFSETQ. V was clipped by 4 bases and J by 2 bases; unmatched bases: 5. The CDR3 totals 15 residues.

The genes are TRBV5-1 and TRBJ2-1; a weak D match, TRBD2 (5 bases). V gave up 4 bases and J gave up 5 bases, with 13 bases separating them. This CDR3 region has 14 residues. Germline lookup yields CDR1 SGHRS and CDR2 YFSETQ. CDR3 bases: TGCGCCAGCAGCCCTTTCGCGGGCGACAATGAGCAGTTCTTC. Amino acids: CASSPFAGDNEQFF.

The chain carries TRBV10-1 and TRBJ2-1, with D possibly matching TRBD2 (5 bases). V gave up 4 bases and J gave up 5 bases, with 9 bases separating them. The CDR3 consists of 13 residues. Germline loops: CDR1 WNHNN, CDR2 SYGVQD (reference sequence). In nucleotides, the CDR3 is TGCGCCAGCAGTGGACCCGGGGACAATGAGCAGTTCTTC. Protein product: CASSGPGDNEQFF.

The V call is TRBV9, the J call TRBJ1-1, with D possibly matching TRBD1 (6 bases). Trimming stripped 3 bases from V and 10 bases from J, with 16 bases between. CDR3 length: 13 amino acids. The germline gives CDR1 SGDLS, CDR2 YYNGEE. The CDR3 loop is CASSGTDVSTAFF. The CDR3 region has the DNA TGTGCCAGCAGCGGGACAGATGTCTCGACAGCTTTCTTT.

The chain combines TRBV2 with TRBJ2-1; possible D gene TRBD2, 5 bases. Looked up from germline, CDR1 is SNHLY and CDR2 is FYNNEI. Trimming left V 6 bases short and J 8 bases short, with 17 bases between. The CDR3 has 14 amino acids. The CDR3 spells CASRGGLSSDEQFF. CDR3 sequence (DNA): TGTGCCAGCAGGGGCGGGCTGAGCAGCGATGAGCAGTTCTTC.